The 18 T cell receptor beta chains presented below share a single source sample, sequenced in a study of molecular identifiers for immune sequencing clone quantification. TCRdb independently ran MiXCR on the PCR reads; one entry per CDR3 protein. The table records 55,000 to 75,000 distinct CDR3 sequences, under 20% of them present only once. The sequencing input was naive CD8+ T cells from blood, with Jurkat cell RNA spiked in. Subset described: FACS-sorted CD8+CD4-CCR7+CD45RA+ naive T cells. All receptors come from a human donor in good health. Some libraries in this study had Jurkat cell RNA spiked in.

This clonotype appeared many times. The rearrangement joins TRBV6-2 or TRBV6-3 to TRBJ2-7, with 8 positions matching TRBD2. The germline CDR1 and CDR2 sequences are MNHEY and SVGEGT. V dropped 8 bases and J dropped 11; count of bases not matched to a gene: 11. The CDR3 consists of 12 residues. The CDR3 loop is CASRASGPPEYF. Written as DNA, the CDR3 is TGTGCCAGCCGGGCTAGCGGGCCGCCAGAGTACTTC.

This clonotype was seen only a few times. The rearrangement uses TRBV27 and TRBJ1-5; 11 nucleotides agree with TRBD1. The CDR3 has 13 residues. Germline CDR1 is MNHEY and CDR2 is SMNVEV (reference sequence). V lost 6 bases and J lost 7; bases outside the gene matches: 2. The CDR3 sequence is CASRGQGEQPQHF. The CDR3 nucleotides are TGTGCCAGCAGGGGACAGGGGGAACAGCCCCAGCATTTT.

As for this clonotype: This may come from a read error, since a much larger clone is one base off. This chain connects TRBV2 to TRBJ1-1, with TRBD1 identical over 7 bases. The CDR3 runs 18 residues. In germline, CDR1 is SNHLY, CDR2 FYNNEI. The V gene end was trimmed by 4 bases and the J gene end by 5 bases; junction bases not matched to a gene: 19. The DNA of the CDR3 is TGTGCCAGCAGTGTTGAAGTCGTTACTCTTCAGGGGGTGACTGAAGCTTTCTTT. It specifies CASSVEVVTLQGVTEAFF.

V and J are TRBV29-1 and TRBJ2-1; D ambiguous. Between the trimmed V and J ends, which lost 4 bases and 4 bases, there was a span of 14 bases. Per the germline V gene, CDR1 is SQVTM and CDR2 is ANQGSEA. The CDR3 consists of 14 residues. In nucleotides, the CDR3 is TGCAGCGTTGTGGGAAGTTGGGCTTACAATGAGCAGTTCTTC. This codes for CSVVGSWAYNEQFF.

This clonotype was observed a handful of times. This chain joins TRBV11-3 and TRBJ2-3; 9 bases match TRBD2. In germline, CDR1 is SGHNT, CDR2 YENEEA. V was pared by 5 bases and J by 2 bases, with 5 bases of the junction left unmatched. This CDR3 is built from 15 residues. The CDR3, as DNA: TGTGCCAGCAGCAACCGACTAGCGGCCACAGATACGCAGTATTTT. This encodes CASSNRLAATDTQYF.

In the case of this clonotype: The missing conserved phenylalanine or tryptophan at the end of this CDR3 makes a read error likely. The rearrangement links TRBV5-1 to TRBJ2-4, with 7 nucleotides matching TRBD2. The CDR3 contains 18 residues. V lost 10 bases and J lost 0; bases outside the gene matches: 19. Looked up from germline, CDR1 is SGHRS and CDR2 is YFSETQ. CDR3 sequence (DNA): TGCGCCGGCGGGGGAGATATTCCCATTAGATTAGCCAAAAACATTCAGTACTCC. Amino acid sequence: CAGGGDIPIRLAKNIQYS.

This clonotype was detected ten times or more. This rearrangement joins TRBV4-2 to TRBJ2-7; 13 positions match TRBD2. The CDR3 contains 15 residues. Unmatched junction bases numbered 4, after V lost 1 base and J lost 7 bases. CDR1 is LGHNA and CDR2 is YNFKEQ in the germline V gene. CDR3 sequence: CASSQVGLAGEEQYF. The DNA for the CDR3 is TGTGCCAGCAGCCAAGTCGGACTAGCGGGAGAGGAGCAGTACTTC.

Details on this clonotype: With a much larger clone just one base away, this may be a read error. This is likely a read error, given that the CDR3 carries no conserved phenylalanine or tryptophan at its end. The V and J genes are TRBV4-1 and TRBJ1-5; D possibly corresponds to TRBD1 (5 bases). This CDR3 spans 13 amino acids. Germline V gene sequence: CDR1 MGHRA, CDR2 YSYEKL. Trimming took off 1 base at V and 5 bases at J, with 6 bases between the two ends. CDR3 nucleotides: TGCGCCAGCAGCCAAGTAGGGGATCAGCCCCAGCATTCT. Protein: CASSQVGDQPQHS.

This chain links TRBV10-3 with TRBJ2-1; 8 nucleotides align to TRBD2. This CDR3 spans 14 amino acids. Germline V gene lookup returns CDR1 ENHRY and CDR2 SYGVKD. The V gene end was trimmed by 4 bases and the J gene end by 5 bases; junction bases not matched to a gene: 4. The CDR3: CAISVQREHNEQFF. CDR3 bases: TGTGCCATCAGTGTGCAGCGGGAGCACAATGAGCAGTTCTTC.

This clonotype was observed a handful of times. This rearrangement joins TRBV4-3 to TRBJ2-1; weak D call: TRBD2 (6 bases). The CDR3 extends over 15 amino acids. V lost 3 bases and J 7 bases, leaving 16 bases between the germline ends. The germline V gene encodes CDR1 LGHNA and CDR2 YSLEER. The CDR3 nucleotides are TGCGCCAGCAGCCAGGGGGGAGAATGGGGTAATGAGCAGTTCTTC. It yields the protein CASSQGGEWGNEQFF.

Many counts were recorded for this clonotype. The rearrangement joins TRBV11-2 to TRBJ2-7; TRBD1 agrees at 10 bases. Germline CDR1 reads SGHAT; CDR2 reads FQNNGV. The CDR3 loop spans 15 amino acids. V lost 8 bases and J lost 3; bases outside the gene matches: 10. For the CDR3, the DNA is TGTGCCAGCCAATTCCGGGACAGGGGCAACTACGAGCAGTACTTC. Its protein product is CASQFRDRGNYEQYF. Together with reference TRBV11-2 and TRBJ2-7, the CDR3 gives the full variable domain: EAGVAQSPRYKIIEKRQSVAFWCNPISGHATLYWYQQILGQGPKLLIQFQNNGVVDDSQLPKDRFSAERLKGVDSTLKIQPAKLEDSAVYLCASQFRDRGNYEQYFGPGTRLTVT.

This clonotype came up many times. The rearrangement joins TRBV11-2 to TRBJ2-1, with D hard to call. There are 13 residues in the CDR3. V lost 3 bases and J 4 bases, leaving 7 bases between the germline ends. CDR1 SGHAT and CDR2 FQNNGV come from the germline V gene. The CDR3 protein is CASSLLPYNEQFF. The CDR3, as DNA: TGTGCCAGCAGCTTGCTCCCGTACAATGAGCAGTTCTTC.

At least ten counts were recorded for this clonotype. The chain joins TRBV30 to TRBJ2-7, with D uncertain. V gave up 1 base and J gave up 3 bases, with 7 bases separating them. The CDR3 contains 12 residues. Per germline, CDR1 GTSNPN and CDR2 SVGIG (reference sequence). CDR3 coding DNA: TGTGCCTGGAGTGGACTCCGCTACGAGCAGTACTTC. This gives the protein CAWSGLRYEQYF. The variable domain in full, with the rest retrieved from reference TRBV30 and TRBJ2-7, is SQTIHQWPATLVQPVGSPLSLECTVEGTSNPNLYWYRQAAGRGLQLLFYSVGIGQISSEVPQNLSASRPQDRQFILSSKKLLLSDSGFYLCAWSGLRYEQYFGPGTRLTVT.

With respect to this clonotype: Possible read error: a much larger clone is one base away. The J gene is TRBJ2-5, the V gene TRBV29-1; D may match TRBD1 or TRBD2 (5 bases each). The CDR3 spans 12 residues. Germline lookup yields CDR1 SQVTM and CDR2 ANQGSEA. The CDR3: CSYEGTQEAQYF. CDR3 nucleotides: TGCAGCTATGAGGGGACCCAAGAGGCCCAGTACTTC.

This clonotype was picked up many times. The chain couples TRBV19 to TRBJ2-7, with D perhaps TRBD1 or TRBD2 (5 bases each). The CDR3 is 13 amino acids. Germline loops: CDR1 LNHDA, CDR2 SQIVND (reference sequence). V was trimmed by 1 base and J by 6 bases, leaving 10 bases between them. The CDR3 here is CASSIVGDPEQYF. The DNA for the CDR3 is TGTGCCAGTAGTATAGTCGGGGACCCCGAGCAGTACTTC.

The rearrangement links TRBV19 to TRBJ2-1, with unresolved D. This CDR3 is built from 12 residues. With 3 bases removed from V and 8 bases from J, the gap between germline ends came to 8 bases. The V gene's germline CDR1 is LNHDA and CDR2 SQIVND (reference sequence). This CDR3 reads CASSISSDEQFF. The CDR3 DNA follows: TGTGCCAGTAGTATTAGTTCGGATGAGCAGTTCTTC.

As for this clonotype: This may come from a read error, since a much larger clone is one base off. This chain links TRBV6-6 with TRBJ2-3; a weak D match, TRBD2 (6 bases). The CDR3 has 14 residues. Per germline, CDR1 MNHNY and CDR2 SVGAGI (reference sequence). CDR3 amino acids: CTSSYSGEADTQYF. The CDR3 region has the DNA TGTACCAGCAGTTACTCTGGGGAGGCAGATACGCAGTATTTT.

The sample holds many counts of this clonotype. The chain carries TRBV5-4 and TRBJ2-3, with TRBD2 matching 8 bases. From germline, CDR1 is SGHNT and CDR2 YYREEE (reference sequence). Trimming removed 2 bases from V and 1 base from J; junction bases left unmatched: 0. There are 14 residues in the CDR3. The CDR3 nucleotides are TGTGCCAGCAGCTTCGGGGGGGGCACAGATACGCAGTATTTT. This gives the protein CASSFGGGTDTQYF.